What follows are 29 T cell receptor beta chains derived from one specimen sequenced in a study of blood T cells in healthy people across ages (dated by TCRdb to 2015 to 2017). The library relied on 5' RACE. This sample was sequenced with an Illumina HiSeq 2500. A second PCR of about 7 to 12 cycles was performed with a sample-barcoded 5' primer and a J-beta primer mix. TCRdb reanalyzed the raw reads on its own, using fastp at Q25 for trimming and MiXCR for clone calling, and kept in-frame beta chains. Here each entry gathers all rows of one CDR3 protein and keeps the most common genes and DNA. Within this sample are over 600,000 distinct CDR3 sequences, with about 21% of them counted one time only. The ten largest clones add up to 3.5% to 4% of the sample. The sequenced material came from blood. These receptor sequences come from a man aged 70-80 years in good health.

This clonotype was observed a few times. Written as DNA, the CDR3 is TGCGCCAGCAGCTGGGGACAGGGAATCAGTGAAAAACTGTTTTTT. Protein: CASSWGQGISEKLFF. The chain carries TRBV5-1 and TRBJ1-4; the match to TRBD1 covers 9 bases. V lost 3 bases, J lost 7 bases, and 7 bases stayed unmatched. This CDR3 has 15 amino acids. Germline lookup yields CDR1 SGHRS and CDR2 YFSETQ.

This clonotype was picked up a small number of times. CDR3 residues: CASSDPPKETQYF. CDR3 bases: TGCGCCAGCAGCGACCCCCCTAAAGAGACCCAGTACTTC. The chain recombines TRBV5-1 with TRBJ2-5; no definite D call. This CDR3 has 13 residues. Germline V lookup: CDR1 SGHRS, CDR2 YFSETQ. Trimming removed 4 bases from V and 3 bases from J, with 10 bases in between.

The V and J genes are TRBV15 and TRBJ2-4; weak D call: TRBD2 (5 bases). V dropped 3 bases and J dropped 2 bases, with 8 bases sitting between them. In germline, CDR1 is LNHNV, CDR2 YYDKDF (reference sequence). The CDR3 covers 14 residues. CDR3 protein: CATSRDGTKNIQYF. For the CDR3, the DNA is TGTGCCACCAGCAGGGACGGGACCAAAAACATTCAGTACTTC.

This clonotype was counted at least ten times. The junction and the germline gene differ at one end; a read error may be behind it. The J gene is TRBJ1-2, the V gene TRBV7-2; D remains ambiguous. This CDR3 comprises 12 residues. Germline V gene data show CDR1 as SGHTA and CDR2 as FQGNSA. The CDR3 DNA reads TGTGCCAGCAGCTTAGACTACTATGGTTACACCTTC. Amino acid sequence: CASSLDYYGYTF.

At least ten counts were recorded for this clonotype. This chain joins TRBV6-2 or TRBV6-3 and TRBJ2-4; 10 positions match TRBD2. V trimming: 9 bases; J trimming: 8 bases; junction bases outside the gene matches: 10. The CDR3 totals 14 residues. CDR1 is MNHEY, CDR2 SVGEGT, per germline. The CDR3 is CASRPSGSRDIQYF. CDR3 coding DNA: TGTGCCAGTCGGCCTAGCGGGAGTAGGGACATTCAGTACTTC.

This rearrangement joins TRBV2 to TRBJ2-5; a weak D match, TRBD2 (5 bases). Germline V CDR1 and CDR2: SNHLY, FYNNEI. V was shortened by 4 bases and J by 2 bases, with 11 bases between the two germline ends. The CDR3 runs to 14 residues. The CDR3 sequence: CASSVEGSQETQYF. DNA for the CDR3: TGTGCCAGCAGTGTAGAGGGCTCTCAAGAGACCCAGTACTTC.

This clonotype was counted only a few times. V usage is TRBV20-1 and J usage is TRBJ2-5; the D is unclear. Trimming took 3 bases from V and 4 from J, leaving 12 bases between them. CDR3 length: 13 amino acids. Germline loops: CDR1 DFQATT, CDR2 SNEGSKA (reference sequence). CDR3 nucleotide sequence: TGCAGTGCTAGTGAGTTCGGCCGAGAGACCCAGTACTTC. The encoded protein is CSASEFGRETQYF.

This clonotype occurred a few times. The chain links TRBV9 to TRBJ1-4; D perhaps matches TRBD1 (6 bases). The CDR3 covers 14 residues. Germline assignment: CDR1 SGDLS and CDR2 YYNGEE. V lost 0 bases and J 6 bases, leaving 9 bases between the germline ends. CDR3 DNA: TGTGCCAGCAGCGTAGCGGGGGCTGATGAAAAACTGTTTTTT. Amino acid sequence: CASSVAGADEKLFF.

As concerns this clonotype: It may be a read error: a sequence one base away is much more abundant. This chain joins TRBV20-1 and TRBJ2-5; 8 nucleotides align to TRBD1. V trimming: 6 bases; J trimming: 5 bases; junction bases outside the gene matches: 5. The CDR3 sequence is 12 residues long. CDR1 is DFQATT, CDR2 SNEGSKA, per germline (reference sequence). The DNA for the CDR3 is TGCAGTGCCACGGCAGGGGGCGAGACCCAGTACTTC. As protein: CSATAGGETQYF.

The chain couples TRBV30 to TRBJ2-3; D uncertain. This CDR3 has 12 amino acids. The germline V and J ends were trimmed by 3 bases and 1 base, with 5 bases remaining between them. Germline CDR1 and CDR2: GTSNPN and SVGIG (reference sequence). The CDR3 is CAWSGGTDTQYF. The CDR3 nucleotides read TGTGCCTGGAGCGGAGGCACAGATACGCAGTATTTT. The full variable domain, with the rest looked up from reference TRBV30 and TRBJ2-3, is SQTIHQWPATLVQPVGSPLSLECTVEGTSNPNLYWYRQAAGRGLQLLFYSVGIGQISSEVPQNLSASRPQDRQFILSSKKLLLSDSGFYLCAWSGGTDTQYFGPGTRLTVL.

With regard to this clonotype: Germline is not matched at one junction end, which may reflect a read error. The gene calls are TRBV6-5 and TRBJ2-7, with D possibly called TRBD1 or TRBD2 (5 bases each). The CDR3 sequence is 13 residues long. Looked up from germline, CDR1 is MNHEY and CDR2 is SVGAGI. The CDR3 loop reads CASTRDGSYEHYF. CDR3 coding DNA: TGTGCCAGCACCCGGGACGGATCCTACGAGCATTACTTC.

This clonotype was seen many times. The CDR3 reads CASRKNDSPLHF. The CDR3 nucleotides read TGCGCCAGCAGGAAAAACGATTCACCCCTCCACTTT. The chain carries TRBV5-1 and TRBJ1-6, with D unresolved. The germline CDR1 and CDR2 sequences are SGHRS and YFSETQ. The CDR3 runs 12 residues. The V and J ends lost 5 bases and 8 bases respectively, with 8 bases between them.

The rearrangement links TRBV24-1 to TRBJ2-5; 8 bases match TRBD1. V lost 3 bases to trimming and J lost 5 bases; unmatched junction nucleotides: 4. Germline lookup yields CDR1 KGHDR and CDR2 SFDVKD. The CDR3 has 14 residues. The CDR3 coding sequence is TGTGCCACCAGTGATACGACAGGGGTGGAGACCCAGTACTTC. Its translation: CATSDTTGVETQYF.

This clonotype was seen a handful of times. The genes are TRBV5-1 and TRBJ2-6, with a tentative D call TRBD1 (6 bases). Germline lookup yields CDR1 SGHRS and CDR2 YFSETQ. The CDR3 extends over 17 amino acids. V dropped 4 bases and J dropped 0 bases, with 14 bases sitting between them. The DNA of the CDR3 is TGCGCCAGCAGCCCAGGACAGCAGAGCTCTGGGGCCAACGTCCTGACTTTC. Amino acid sequence: CASSPGQQSSGANVLTF. The full variable domain, in which reference TRBV5-1 and TRBJ2-6 provide the parts outside the CDR3, is KAGVTQTPRYLIKTRGQQVTLSCSPISGHRSVSWYQQTPGQGLQFLFEYFSETQRNKGNFPGRFSGRQFSNSRSEMNVSTLELGDSALYLCASSPGQQSSGANVLTFGAGSRLTVL.

On this clonotype: A read error may produce the germline difference seen at one junction end. The chain combines TRBV12-3 or TRBV12-4 with TRBJ2-3; D is unclear. This CDR3 region has 13 residues. CDR3 in amino acids: CASSRRRADTQYF. The CDR3 nucleotides read TGTGCCAGCAGCAGAAGACGGGCAGATACGCAATATTTT.

This clonotype occurred a few times. This sequence joins TRBV7-8 and TRBJ2-1, with 12 bases identical to TRBD2. V lost 6 bases to trimming and J lost 13 bases; unmatched junction nucleotides: 13. Germline V CDR1 and CDR2: SGHVS, FQNEAQ. The CDR3 spans 15 residues. The CDR3 here is CASRWGSSGRVEQFF. The CDR3 nucleotides read TGTGCCAGCAGGTGGGGGTCTAGCGGGAGGGTGGAACAGTTCTTC.

This chain uses TRBV6-2 or TRBV6-3 with TRBJ2-5, with D perhaps matching TRBD1 or TRBD2 (5 bases each). The tail of the sequence fits TRBJ2-7 better, so the J call may be wrong. This CDR3 has 15 residues. CDR1 is MNHEY and CDR2 is SVGEGT in the germline V gene. DNA of the CDR3: TGTGCCAGCAGTCTTCCCGGGACCTTCACCTACGAGCAGTACTTC. Translation: CASSLPGTFTYEQYF.

This clonotype was counted a few times. The chain couples TRBV12-3 or TRBV12-4 to TRBJ2-1; the D gene could be TRBD1 or TRBD2 (5 bases each). CDR3 length: 16 amino acids. The V gene lost 6 bases and the J gene lost 4 bases, with 19 bases spanning the gap. CDR3 DNA sequence: TGTGCCAGCAGGACCGGGGCAGGGCTTCAGTACAATGAGCAGTTCTTC. Amino acids: CASRTGAGLQYNEQFF.

This clonotype was seen a handful of times. This chain uses TRBV7-2 with TRBJ2-7, with 10 bases matching TRBD2. The germline V gene has CDR1 SGHTA and CDR2 FQGNSA. The V gene end was trimmed by 4 bases and the J gene end by 1 base; junction bases not matched to a gene: 4. The CDR3 contains 15 residues. The CDR3 DNA follows: TGTGCCAGCAGCTGGGGACTAGCGCTATCCTACGAGCAGTACTTC. Residues: CASSWGLALSYEQYF. The variable domain in full, with the rest retrieved from reference TRBV7-2 and TRBJ2-7, is GAGVSQSPSNKVTEKGKDVELRCDPISGHTALYWYRQSLGQGLEFLIYFQGNSAPDKSGLPSDRFSAERTGGSVSTLTIQRTQQEDSAVYLCASSWGLALSYEQYFGPGTRLTVT.

The chain carries TRBV7-2 and TRBJ2-1; no firm D call. Trimming cost V 5 bases and J 0 bases, with 8 bases left between them. Germline V lookup: CDR1 SGHTA, CDR2 FQGNSA. The length of the CDR3 is 14 residues. The CDR3, as DNA: TGTGCCAGCAGCCCTATAAGCTCCTACAATGAGCAGTTCTTC. Translation: CASSPISSYNEQFF. The complete variable domain, with remaining parts taken from reference TRBV7-2 and TRBJ2-1, reads GAGVSQSPSNKVTEKGKDVELRCDPISGHTALYWYRQSLGQGLEFLIYFQGNSAPDKSGLPSDRFSAERTGGSVSTLTIQRTQQEDSAVYLCASSPISSYNEQFFGPGTRLTVL.

This clonotype has only a few counts. The chain carries TRBV20-1 and TRBJ2-3; D might be TRBD2 (7 bases). The CDR3 consists of 11 residues. CDR1 is DFQATT, CDR2 SNEGSKA, per germline (reference sequence). The CDR3 spells CSGGGADTQYF. For the CDR3, the DNA is TGCAGCGGAGGGGGGGCAGATACGCAGTATTTT.

In this sample, this clonotype turned up many times. The CDR3 DNA sequence: TGCAGTGCTCTAAGGCCCTACTCCTACGAGCAGTACTTC. This gives the protein CSALRPYSYEQYF. The chain carries TRBV20-1 and TRBJ2-7; D not resolved. The V end lost 5 bases, the J end lost 0 bases, and 11 bases lay between the germline ends. The CDR3 covers 13 residues. Germline V gene sequence: CDR1 DFQATT, CDR2 SNEGSKA (reference sequence).

This clonotype was seen a few times. The chain combines TRBV14 with TRBJ2-1; D possibly matches TRBD1 or TRBD2 (5 bases each). Germline CDR1 is SGHDN and CDR2 is FVKESK. V was clipped by 2 bases and J by 2 bases, with 10 bases between them. This CDR3 region has 15 residues. The CDR3 coding sequence is TGTGCCAGCAGCCAAACGCAGGGAGCCTACAATGAGCAGTTCTTC. As protein: CASSQTQGAYNEQFF.

The V gene is TRBV29-1, the J gene TRBJ2-5, with 8 bases that match TRBD1. The J call is doubtful: the DNA matches TRBJ2-7 better. Germline loops: CDR1 SQVTM, CDR2 ANQGSEA. This CDR3 comprises 15 residues. This CDR3 reads CSVEGGVDRGYEQYF. Written as DNA, the CDR3 is TGCAGCGTTGAAGGTGGGGTAGACAGGGGATACGAGCAGTACTTC.

The chain is built from TRBV5-1 and TRBJ2-7, with TRBD2 as a possible D gene (6 bases). Germline loops: CDR1 SGHRS, CDR2 YFSETQ. Trimming took off 0 bases at V and 7 bases at J, with 14 bases between the two ends. The CDR3 consists of 14 residues. The CDR3 region has the DNA TGCGCCAGCAGCTTGGGCGAACTAGCCGGGGAGCAGTACTTC. Translation gives CASSLGELAGEQYF.

This clonotype was counted at least ten times. The rearrangement uses TRBV5-1 and TRBJ2-5; D gene ambiguous. Trimming cost V 4 bases and J 5 bases, with 15 bases left between them. Germline values: CDR1 SGHRS, CDR2 YFSETQ. The CDR3 covers 14 residues. The CDR3 region has the DNA TGCGCCAGCAGCGCCGGCACAAGAGAGGAGACCCAGTACTTC. It translates to CASSAGTREETQYF. Together with reference TRBV5-1 and TRBJ2-5, the CDR3 gives the full variable domain: KAGVTQTPRYLIKTRGQQVTLSCSPISGHRSVSWYQQTPGQGLQFLFEYFSETQRNKGNFPGRFSGRQFSNSRSEMNVSTLELGDSALYLCASSAGTREETQYFGPGTRLLVL.

V gene TRBV15 combines with J gene TRBJ2-7, with D perhaps assigned TRBD1 or TRBD2 (5 bases each). The V end lost 0 bases, the J end lost 0 bases, and 9 bases lay between the germline ends. The CDR3 is 15 amino acids. From germline, CDR1 is LNHNV and CDR2 YYDKDF (reference sequence). CDR3 in DNA: TGTGCCACCAGCAGAGATCTCGGGACCTCCTACGAGCAGTACTTC. Translation gives CATSRDLGTSYEQYF.

This sequence joins TRBV6-1 and TRBJ2-7; D unclear. The germline V gene encodes CDR1 MNHNS and CDR2 SASEGT. V gave up 0 bases and J gave up 0 bases, with 9 bases separating them. The CDR3 runs 15 residues. CDR3 sequence reads: CASSEAPRSSYEQYF. For the CDR3, the DNA is TGTGCCAGCAGTGAAGCGCCCAGGAGCTCCTACGAGCAGTACTTC.

The chain has TRBV20-1 and TRBJ2-1; tentative D call: TRBD2 (5 bases). Trimming shortened V by 8 bases and J by 0 bases, and 11 bases separated the two germline ends. The CDR3 extends over 13 amino acids. The germline gives CDR1 DFQATT, CDR2 SNEGSKA (reference sequence). CDR3 nucleotides: TGCAGTATTGGACTCTCCTCCTACAATGAGCAGTTCTTC. Its translation is CSIGLSSYNEQFF.